This T cell receptor (beta chain) was observed in a study of PD-1 blockade in classical Hodgkin lymphoma. Study-level points and caveats: Complete responders started with a diversity level that resembled newly diagnosed patients at baseline. Patients who began taking nivolumab under 1 year after ASCT were left out. Relative to healthy donors, newly diagnosed patients reportedly had lower baseline TCR diversity, which was reported as lower still in relapsed/refractory patients.

This CDR3 comprises 15 residues. Trimming cost V 5 bases and J 2 bases; bases outside gene matches: 8. Germline V gene sequence: CDR1 MGHDK, CDR2 SYGVNS. Time point given: cycle 4 day 1 (C4D1), after five to seven weeks of nivolumab. Every patient experienced relapse after autologous stem cell transplantation, and brentuximab vedotin exposure varied. Data came from immunoSEQ multiplex PCR; TCRdb stores just in-frame clones and leaves some out. The table has about 31,000 clones, 81% seen once. The table lists this clone with a count of one. Its cognate antigen is unknown. The TCR sequence derives from a human donor with classical Hodgkin lymphoma. The sequences come from peripheral blood mononuclear cells (PBMCs), collected before the fourth cycle of nivolumab. This sequence joins TRBV25-1 and TRBJ1-1; 7 bases line up with TRBD1. The CDR3, as DNA: TGTGCCAGCAGTTTTAGGACAGGAGGTAACACTGAAGCTTTCTTT. Amino acids: CASSFRTGGNTEAFF.